This section outlines one T cell receptor (beta chain) sequence together with its context. The antigen it recognizes is unknown. No base qualities exist here, and no much larger clone lies one base off it. These data are taken from a study of T cell clonotyping in hematopoietic cell transplantation (dated by TCRdb to the early 2020s). In terms of the full investigation: The study collected approximately 130 blood samples from approximately 35 consecutive transplant recipients and their related donors. Patient recruitment ran from late 2015 to early 2017, and follow-up continued until late 2020 or death.

TCR beta CDR3 regions were amplified from genomic DNA with the immunoSEQ assay, a bias-controlled multiplex PCR using V- and J-specific primers. In a second PCR step, a proprietary barcode and Illumina adapter sequences were attached to the CDR3 amplicons. An Illumina MiSeq instrument was used to sequence the CDR3 libraries. In the original analysis: immunoSEQ Analyzer 3.0 was used for export and quality control, with R Bioconductor and Immunarch used for downstream analyses. Only productive rearrangements in the normalized downsampled data set went into calculating the repertoire metrics. In the normalized cohort, clonotypes with more than 5 templates were defined as pathologically expanded. The Inverse Simpson Index was used to measure repertoire diversity. To capture all clonotypes, the CMV-specificity analyses were run on the non-normalized data set. Drawn from immuneACCESS, this table holds only the in-frame rearrangements with V and J called that TCRdb kept. Clones are partly lost; checked studies trace under half to an unresolved V gene and leave the rest unexplained. The V and J calls and clone size are taken from that table; D and trimming were inferred from the DNA. The sample includes 26,000 or so clones, with more than 90% observed a single time. The ten largest clones take up approximately 1.5% of the sample.

Results and caveats for the whole study, not just this receptor: The sample size was limited, and CD4 and CD8 repertoire contributions could not be separated because cells were not sorted. After transplant, TCR diversity in recipients dropped, and pathologically expanded clonotypes climbed progressively between day 30 and day 180. Broader TCR repertoire diversity after transplant was predicted by Inverse Simpson Index values from donors and from recipients before transplant. Overlap with donor repertoires was found for only a small fraction of recipient repertoires, with over 97% found to appear de novo at the given depth.

Cut back by 3 bases and 6 bases, the V and J ends lie 19 bases apart. The CDR1 and CDR2 encoded by the germline V gene are MNHEY and SVGAGI. The CDR3 has 16 amino acids, counting the end cysteine and phenylalanine. The only DNA kept is the CDR3, 48 bases in frame from the first base. For TCR beta sequencing, blood samples came from the related transplant donors. Nuclei Lysis Solution was used to extract genomic DNA from fresh or cryopreserved unfractionated peripheral blood mononuclear cells. This clonotype was obtained from a man aged 50-59 years in good health. Some clones in this sample may be carry-over from other donors' samples. The sample consisted of peripheral blood mononuclear cells. Recombination linked TRBV6-5 to TRBJ2-3, and the D gene may be TRBD1, 7 bases matching. DNA sequence: TGTGCCAGCAGTTATGGGCTCAACAGGGGAGGCGATACGCAGTATTTT. This translates into CASSYGLNRGGDTQYF.